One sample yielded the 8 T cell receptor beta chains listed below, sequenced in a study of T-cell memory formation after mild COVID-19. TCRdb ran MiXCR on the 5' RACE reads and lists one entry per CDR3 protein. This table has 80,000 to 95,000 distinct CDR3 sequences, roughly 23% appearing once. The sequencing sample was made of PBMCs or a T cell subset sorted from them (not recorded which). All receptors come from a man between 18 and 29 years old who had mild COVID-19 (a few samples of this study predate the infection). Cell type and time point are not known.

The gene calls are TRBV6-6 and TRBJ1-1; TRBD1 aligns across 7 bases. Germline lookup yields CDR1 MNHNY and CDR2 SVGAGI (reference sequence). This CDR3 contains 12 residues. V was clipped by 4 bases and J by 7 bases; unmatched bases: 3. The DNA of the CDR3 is TGTGCCAGCAGTTCTAGGGGGCGTGAAGCTTTCTTT. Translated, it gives CASSSRGREAFF.

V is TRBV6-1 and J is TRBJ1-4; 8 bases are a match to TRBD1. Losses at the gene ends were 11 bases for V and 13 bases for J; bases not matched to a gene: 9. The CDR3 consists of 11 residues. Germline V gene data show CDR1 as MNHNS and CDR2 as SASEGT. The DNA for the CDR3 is TGTGCCGGTCGGACAGGGAGAAGACTGTTTTTT. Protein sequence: CAGRTGRRLFF.

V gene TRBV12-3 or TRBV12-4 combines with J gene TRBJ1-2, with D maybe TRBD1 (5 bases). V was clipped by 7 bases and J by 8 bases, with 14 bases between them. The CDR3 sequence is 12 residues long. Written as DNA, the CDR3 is TGTGCCAGCACCGGGACCCCCTGGGGCTACACCTTC. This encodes CASTGTPWGYTF.

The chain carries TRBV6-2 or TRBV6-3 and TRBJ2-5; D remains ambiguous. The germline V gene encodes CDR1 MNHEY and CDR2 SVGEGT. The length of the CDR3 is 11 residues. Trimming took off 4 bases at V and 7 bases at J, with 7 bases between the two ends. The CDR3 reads CASSWRRTQYF. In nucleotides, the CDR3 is TGTGCCAGCAGTTGGCGTCGGACCCAGTACTTC.

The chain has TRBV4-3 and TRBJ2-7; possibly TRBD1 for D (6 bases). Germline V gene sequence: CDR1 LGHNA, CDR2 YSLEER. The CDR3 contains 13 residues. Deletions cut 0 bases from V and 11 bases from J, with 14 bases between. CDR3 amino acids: CASSQDGRPGEYV. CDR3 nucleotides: TGCGCCAGCAGCCAAGATGGTCGGCCAGGGGAGTACGTC.

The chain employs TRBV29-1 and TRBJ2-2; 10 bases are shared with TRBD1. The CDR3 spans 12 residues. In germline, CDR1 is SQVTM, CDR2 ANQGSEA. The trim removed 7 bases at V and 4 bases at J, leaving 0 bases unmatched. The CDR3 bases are TGCAGCGGGACAGGGGGCACCGGGGAGCTGTTTTTT. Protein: CSGTGGTGELFF.

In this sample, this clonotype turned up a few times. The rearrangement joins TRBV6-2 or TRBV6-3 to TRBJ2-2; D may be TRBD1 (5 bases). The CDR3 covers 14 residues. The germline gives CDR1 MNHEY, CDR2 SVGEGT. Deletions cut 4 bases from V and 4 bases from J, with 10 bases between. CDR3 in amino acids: CASSSGLFTGELFF. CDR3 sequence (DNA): TGTGCCAGCAGTTCAGGGTTGTTCACCGGGGAGCTGTTTTTT.

CDR3 bases: TGCGCCAGCAGTGGCAGGGTTACTGGGGCCAACGTCCTGACTTTC. Its translation is CASSGRVTGANVLTF. V gene TRBV4-3 combines with J gene TRBJ2-6; possible D gene TRBD1, 5 bases. The CDR3 has 15 amino acids. Germline V gives CDR1 LGHNA, CDR2 YSLEER. V was shortened by 6 bases and J by 2 bases, with 11 bases between the two germline ends.